These 20 T cell receptor beta chains were all obtained from the same sample, sequenced in a study of OX40 agonist ivuxolimab in advanced cancers. Library preparation employed the immunoSEQ multiplex PCR assay. Held by TCRdb, this immuneACCESS table contains in-frame sequences only and omits some clones. Under half of the omission traces to an unresolved V gene where checked; the cause of the rest is unknown. The sample records tens of thousands of clones, about four fifths of which are singletons. Clones ranked in the top ten supply 2% to 2.5% of the sample. Sequencing was performed on CD4+ or CD8+ T cells sorted from blood, taken in a trial of the OX40 agonist ivuxolimab. The receptors derive from an adult with an advanced solid tumor such as melanoma, head and neck, liver or kidney cancer.

This clone came up once. Here the CDR3 reads CASSKAPTCSNQPQHF. In DNA, the CDR3 is TGTGCCAGCAGCAAAGCGCCAACATGTTCAAATCAGCCCCAGCATTTT. V and J are TRBV21-1 and TRBJ1-5; TRBD1 is the table's D call, not checked against the DNA. TRBV21-1 is labeled a pseudogene. This CDR3 comprises 16 residues.

The V and J genes are TRBV27 and TRBJ2-5, with 14 bases lining up with TRBD2. The CDR3 has 16 amino acids. V was clipped by 6 bases and J by 7 bases; unmatched bases: 10. Germline V gives CDR1 MNHEY, CDR2 SMNVEV (reference sequence). For the CDR3, the DNA is TGTGCCAGCAGCCAACGGACTAGCGGGGGGTCCAGGACCCAGTACTTC. Amino acids: CASSQRTSGGSRTQYF.

The V call is TRBV30, the J call TRBJ1-3, with 7 bases identical to TRBD1. Germline loops: CDR1 GTSNPN, CDR2 SVGIG (reference sequence). The CDR3 runs 15 residues. V lost 5 bases to trimming and J lost 2 bases; unmatched junction nucleotides: 9. CDR3 protein: CAWAREGGTGNTIYF. The CDR3 nucleotides read TGTGCCTGGGCGAGAGAAGGGGGCACTGGAAACACCATATATTTT.

The genes are TRBV10-1 and TRBJ1-6, with D perhaps matching TRBD1 (6 bases). Germline loops: CDR1 WNHNN, CDR2 SYGVQD (reference sequence). The ends were cut back, 3 bases at V and 14 bases at J, with 26 bases in the middle. The CDR3 loop spans 17 amino acids. The CDR3 sequence is CASSDGVRLGHLFTLHF. CDR3 coding DNA: TGCGCCAGCAGTGATGGTGTCAGGTTGGGACACCTTTTCACCCTCCACTTT.

The CDR3 DNA sequence: TGTGCCAGCAGCCCGCCGAGGGTTACATTTAGCTCCTATAATTCACCCCTCCACTTT. Protein product: CASSPPRVTFSSYNSPLHF. The rearrangement joins TRBV11-2 to TRBJ1-6; D is undetermined. CDR3 length equals 19 residues. Germline V gives CDR1 SGHAT, CDR2 FQNNGV. V was shortened by 5 bases and J by 0 bases, with 20 bases between the two germline ends.

The rearrangement uses TRBV11-3 and TRBJ2-5, with a weak D call TRBD1 (6 bases). V shed 5 bases and J shed 1 base, with 14 bases lying between them. Per the germline V gene, CDR1 is SGHNT and CDR2 is YENEEA. The CDR3 covers 15 residues. CDR3 nucleotides: TGTGCCAGCAGCGGGCCCACAGGGATCCAAGAGACCCAGTACTTC. It yields the protein CASSGPTGIQETQYF.

This clone showed up just a few times. This rearrangement joins TRBV7-2 to TRBJ2-3; a weak D match, TRBD2 (6 bases). CDR1 and CDR2 (germline): SGHTA, FQGNSA. Trimming cost V 4 bases and J 0 bases, with 17 bases left between them. This CDR3 is 17 amino acids long. DNA for the CDR3: TGTGCCAGCAGCTATAGTGTGTGGGACTCGAGCACAGATACGCAGTATTTT. Protein product: CASSYSVWDSSTDTQYF.

A single count supports this clone. The chain is built from TRBV11-3 and TRBJ2-1; TRBD2 matches at 7 bases. CDR1 and CDR2 (germline): SGHNT, YENEEA. There are 17 residues in the CDR3. The V segment lost 5 bases and the J segment 1 base; nucleotides outside the gene matches: 11. This chain's CDR3 is CASSQAASGPSYNEQFF. The CDR3 DNA is TGTGCCAGCAGCCAAGCGGCTAGCGGCCCGTCCTACAATGAGCAGTTCTTC.

This clone was observed a few times. V is TRBV27 and J is TRBJ1-1; TRBD1 matches 7 bases. The CDR3 consists of 15 residues. Per germline, CDR1 MNHEY and CDR2 SMNVEV (reference sequence). Losses at the gene ends were 8 bases for V and 0 bases for J; bases not matched to a gene: 9. The DNA for the CDR3 is TGTGCCAGCTCGAGACAGGGAGCCGTGAACACTGAAGCTTTCTTT. Protein sequence: CASSRQGAVNTEAFF.

The V and J genes are TRBV2 and TRBJ1-2, with unresolved D. The CDR3 spans 13 residues. Per germline, CDR1 SNHLY and CDR2 FYNNEI. The V gene lost 1 base and the J gene lost 8 bases, with 11 bases spanning the gap. The CDR3 nucleotides are TGTGCCAGCAGTGAAGAGGGAACGAGCGGCTACACCTTC. It codes for CASSEEGTSGYTF.

The rearrangement links TRBV11-2 to TRBJ2-3; weak D call: TRBD1 (5 bases). CDR1 is SGHAT, CDR2 FQNNGV, per germline. The CDR3 is 15 residues long. Trimming took off 5 bases at V and 1 base at J, with 13 bases between the two ends. The CDR3 DNA reads as TGTGCCAGCAGCCCTCGTAAGGGGCGCACAGATACGCAGTATTTT. This codes for CASSPRKGRTDTQYF.

This clone came up a few times. The chain carries TRBV5-6 and TRBJ2-3, with unresolved D. The CDR3 has 13 amino acids. The V end lost 0 bases, the J end lost 2 bases, and 4 bases lay between the germline ends. Germline values: CDR1 SGHDT, CDR2 YYEEEE. The CDR3 region is CASSLGPTDTQYF. The CDR3 DNA sequence: TGTGCCAGCAGCTTGGGGCCCACAGATACGCAGTATTTT. Variable domain in full (rest from reference TRBV5-6 and TRBJ2-3): DAGVTQSPTHLIKTRGQQVTLRCSPKSGHDTVSWYQQALGQGPQFIFQYYEEEERQRGNFPDRFSGHQFPNYSSELNVNALLLGDSALYLCASSLGPTDTQYFGPGTRLTVL.

The rearrangement links TRBV4-3 to TRBJ1-4; possibly TRBD1 for D (6 bases). The V end lost 3 bases, the J end lost 10 bases, and 15 bases lay between the germline ends. This CDR3 has 14 amino acids. Germline loops: CDR1 LGHNA, CDR2 YSLEER. The CDR3, as DNA: TGCGCCAGCAGCCATGGGGACATAATTGGAAAACTGTTTTTT. It translates to CASSHGDIIGKLFF.

The chain employs TRBV9 and TRBJ1-1; D unresolved. V was cut by 0 bases and J by 5 bases, with 8 bases left in between. Germline CDR1 reads SGDLS; CDR2 reads YYNGEE. The CDR3 extends over 13 amino acids. CDR3 in DNA: TGTGCCAGCAGCGTAGTCGTCGGGACTGAAGCTTTCTTT. Translated, it gives CASSVVVGTEAFF. Looking up the rest from reference TRBV9 and TRBJ1-1 gives the full variable domain: DSGVTQTPKHLITATGQRVTLRCSPRSGDLSVYWYQQSLDQGLQFLIQYYNGEERAKGNILERFSAQQFPDLHSELNLSSLELGDSALYFCASSVVVGTEAFFGQGTRLTVV.

The gene calls are TRBV7-3 and TRBJ2-3, with 11 positions matching TRBD2. V dropped 5 bases and J dropped 2; count of bases not matched to a gene: 6. This CDR3 spans 16 amino acids. Germline CDR1 and CDR2: SGHTA and FQGTGA. The CDR3 loop is CASSLGLAGITDTQYF. The DNA of the CDR3 is TGTGCCAGCAGCCTTGGACTAGCGGGCATCACAGATACGCAGTATTTT.

This chain joins TRBV27 and TRBJ2-7; the match to TRBD2 covers 13 bases. Germline loops: CDR1 MNHEY, CDR2 SMNVEV (reference sequence). This CDR3 is built from 15 residues. Trimming removed 5 bases from V and 1 base from J; junction bases left unmatched: 2. The CDR3 loop reads CASSLLAGGSYEQYF. As DNA, the CDR3 is TGTGCCAGCAGTCTACTAGCGGGGGGGTCCTACGAGCAGTACTTC.

The rearrangement uses TRBV7-2 and TRBJ1-2; no reliable D call. V was pared by 0 bases and J by 12 bases, with 8 bases between. This CDR3 contains 11 residues. In germline, CDR1 is SGHTA, CDR2 FQGNSA. CDR3 protein: CASSLAAFDTF. The DNA for the CDR3 is TGTGCCAGCAGCTTAGCCGCCTTCGACACCTTC.

This clone came up once. V gene TRBV15 combines with J gene TRBJ2-7; possible D gene TRBD2, 6 bases. The CDR3 consists of 15 residues. Germline V gene data show CDR1 as LNHNV and CDR2 as YYDKDF (reference sequence). Deletions cut 3 bases from V and 3 bases from J, with 15 bases between. CDR3 protein: CATSRGGLEIYEQYF. As DNA, the CDR3 is TGTGCCACCAGCAGGGGGGGACTGGAGATCTACGAGCAGTACTTC.

This chain links TRBV9 with TRBJ2-5; no definite D call. Per the germline V gene, CDR1 is SGDLS and CDR2 is YYNGEE. Trimming took off 0 bases at V and 3 bases at J, with 9 bases between the two ends. This CDR3 is 14 amino acids long. CDR3 loop: CASSVAAAEETQYF. The CDR3 coding sequence is TGTGCCAGCAGCGTAGCGGCAGCCGAAGAGACCCAGTACTTC.

V and J are TRBV11-2 and TRBJ1-1; D call uncertain. The CDR3 consists of 14 residues. Trimming removed 2 bases at V and 6 bases at J, with 13 bases between. Germline CDR1 and CDR2: SGHAT and FQNNGV. CDR3 DNA sequence: TGTGCCAGCAGCTTATTATTCTCCCGGGCTGAAGCTTTCTTT. Translating it yields CASSLLFSRAEAFF.